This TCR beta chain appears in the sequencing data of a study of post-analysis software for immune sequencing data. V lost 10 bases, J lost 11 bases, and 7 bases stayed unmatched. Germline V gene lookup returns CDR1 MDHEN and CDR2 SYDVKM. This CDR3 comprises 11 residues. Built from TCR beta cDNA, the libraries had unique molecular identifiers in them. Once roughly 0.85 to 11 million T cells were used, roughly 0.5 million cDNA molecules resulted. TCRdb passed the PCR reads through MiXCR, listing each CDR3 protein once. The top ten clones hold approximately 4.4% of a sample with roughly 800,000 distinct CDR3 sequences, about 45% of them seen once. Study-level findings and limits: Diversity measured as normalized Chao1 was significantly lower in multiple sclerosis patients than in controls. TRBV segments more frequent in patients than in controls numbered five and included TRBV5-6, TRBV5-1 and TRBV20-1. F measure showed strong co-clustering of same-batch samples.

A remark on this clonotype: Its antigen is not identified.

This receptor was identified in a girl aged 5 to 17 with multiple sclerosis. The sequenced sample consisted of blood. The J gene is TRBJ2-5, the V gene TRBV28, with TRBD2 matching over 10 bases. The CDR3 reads CATKRGGEQYF. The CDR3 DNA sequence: TGTGCCACCAAGCGGGGGGGAGAGCAGTACTTC.